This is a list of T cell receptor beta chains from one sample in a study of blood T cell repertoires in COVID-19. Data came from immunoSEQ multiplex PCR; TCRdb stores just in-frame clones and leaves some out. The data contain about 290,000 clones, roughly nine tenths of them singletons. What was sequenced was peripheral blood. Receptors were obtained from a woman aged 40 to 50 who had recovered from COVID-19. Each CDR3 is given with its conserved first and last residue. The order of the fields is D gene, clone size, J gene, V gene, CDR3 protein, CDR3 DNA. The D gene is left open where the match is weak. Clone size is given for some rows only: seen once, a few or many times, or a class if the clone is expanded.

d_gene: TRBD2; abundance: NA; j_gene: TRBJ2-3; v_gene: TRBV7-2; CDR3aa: CASSPGIAGSDTQYF; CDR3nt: TGTGCCAGCAGCCCCGGTATAGCGGGATCAGATACGCAGTATTTT
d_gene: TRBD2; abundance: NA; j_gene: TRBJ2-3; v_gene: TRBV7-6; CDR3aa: CASSSYGTSFADTQYF; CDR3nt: TGTGCCAGCAGCTCCTACGGGACTAGCTTCGCAGATACGCAGTATTTT
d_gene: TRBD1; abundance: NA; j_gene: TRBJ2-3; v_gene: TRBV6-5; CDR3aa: CASSRQGPTDTQYF; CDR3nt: TGTGCCAGCAGTCGACAGGGGCCCACAGATACGCAGTATTTT
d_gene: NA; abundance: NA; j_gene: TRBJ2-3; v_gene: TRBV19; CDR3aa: CASSMAQTGNWDTQYF; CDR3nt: TGTGCCAGTAGTATGGCCCAAACAGGGAATTGGGATACGCAGTATTTT
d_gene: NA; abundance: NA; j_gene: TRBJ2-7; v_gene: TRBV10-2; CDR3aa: CASSERAGRSEQYF; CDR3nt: TGCGCCAGCAGTGAGAGGGCAGGGAGGAGCGAGCAGTACTTC
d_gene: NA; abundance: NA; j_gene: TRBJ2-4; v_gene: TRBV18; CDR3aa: CASSPQGIENIQYF; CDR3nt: TGTGCCAGCTCACCGCAGGGCATCGAAAACATTCAGTACTTC
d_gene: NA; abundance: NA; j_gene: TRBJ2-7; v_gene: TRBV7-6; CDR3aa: CASSLQLSYEQYF; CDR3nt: TGTGCCAGCAGCTTACAATTGTCCTACGAGCAGTACTTC
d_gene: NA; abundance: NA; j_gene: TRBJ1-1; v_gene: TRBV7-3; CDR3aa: CASSLQGPSTEAFF; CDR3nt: TGTGCCAGCAGCTTACAGGGTCCAAGCACTGAAGCTTTCTTT
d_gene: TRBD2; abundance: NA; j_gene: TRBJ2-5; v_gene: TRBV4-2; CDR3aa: CASSKEEYSSGETQYF; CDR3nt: TGTGCCAGCAGCAAAGAGGAGTATTCTAGCGGCGAGACCCAGTACTTC
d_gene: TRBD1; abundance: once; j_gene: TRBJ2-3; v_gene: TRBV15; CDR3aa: CATSVRDRDTDTQYF; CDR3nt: TGTGCCACCAGCGTCCGGGACAGGGACACAGATACGCAGTATTTT
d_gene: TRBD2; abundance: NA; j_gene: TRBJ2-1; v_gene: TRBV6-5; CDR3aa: CASSRNRTSGDEQFF; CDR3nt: TGTGCCAGCAGCCGCAACCGGACTAGCGGGGATGAGCAGTTCTTC
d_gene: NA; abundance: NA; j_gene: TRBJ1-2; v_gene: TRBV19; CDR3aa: CASSIVTMGDYGYTF; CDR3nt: TGTGCCAGTAGTATTGTTACAATGGGAGACTATGGCTACACCTTC
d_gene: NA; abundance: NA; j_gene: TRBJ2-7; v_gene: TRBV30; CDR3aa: CAWSQSYEQYF; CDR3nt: TGTGCCTGGAGTCAATCCTACGAGCAGTACTTC
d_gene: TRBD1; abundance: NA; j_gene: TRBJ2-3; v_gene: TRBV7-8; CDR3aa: CASSTAGGGSTDTQYF; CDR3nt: TGTGCCAGCAGCACGGCAGGGGGCGGAAGCACAGATACGCAGTATTTT
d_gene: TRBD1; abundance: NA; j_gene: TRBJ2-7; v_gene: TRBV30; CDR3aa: CAWSAGTGVDEQYF; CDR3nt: TGTGCCTGGAGCGCAGGGACAGGGGTGGACGAGCAGTACTTC
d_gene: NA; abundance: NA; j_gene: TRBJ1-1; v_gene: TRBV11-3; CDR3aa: CASSKGGVPGTEAFF; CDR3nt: TGTGCCAGCAGCAAGGGGGGGGTGCCGGGCACTGAAGCTTTCTTT
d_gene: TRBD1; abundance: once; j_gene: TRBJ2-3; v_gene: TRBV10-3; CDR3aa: CASTGGGRGTDTQYF; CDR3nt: TGTGCCAGCACAGGGGGAGGTAGGGGCACAGATACGCAGTATTTT
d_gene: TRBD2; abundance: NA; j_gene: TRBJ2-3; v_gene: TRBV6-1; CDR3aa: CASSELAGGSTDTQYF; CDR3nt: TGTGCCAGCAGTGAATTGGCGGGGGGAAGCACAGATACGCAGTATTTT
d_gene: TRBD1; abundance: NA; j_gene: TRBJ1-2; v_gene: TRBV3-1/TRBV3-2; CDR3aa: CASSQETGYGYTF; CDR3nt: TGTGCCAGCAGCCAAGAGACAGGGTACGGCTACACCTTC
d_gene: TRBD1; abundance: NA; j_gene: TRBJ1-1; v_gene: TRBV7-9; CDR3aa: CASSLVGQTNTEAFF; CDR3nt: TGTGCCAGCAGCCTAGTGGGACAGACGAACACTGAAGCTTTCTTT
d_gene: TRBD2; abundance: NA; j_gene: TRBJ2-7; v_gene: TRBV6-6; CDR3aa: CASSYSMRGNSYEQYF; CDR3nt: TGTGCCAGCAGTTACTCGATGCGGGGGAACTCCTACGAGCAGTACTTC
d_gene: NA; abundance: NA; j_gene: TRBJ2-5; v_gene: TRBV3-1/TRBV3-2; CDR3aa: CASSRLGQKQETQYF; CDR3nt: TGTGCCAGCAGCCGGTTGGGGCAGAAACAAGAGACCCAGTACTTC
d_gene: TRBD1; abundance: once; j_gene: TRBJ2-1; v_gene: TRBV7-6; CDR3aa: CASSLGQTGQGRNEQFF; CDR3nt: TGTGCCAGCAGCTTAGGCCAGACCGGACAGGGGAGGAATGAGCAGTTCTTC
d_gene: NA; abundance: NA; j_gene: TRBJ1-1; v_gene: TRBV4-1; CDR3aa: CASSQDWGGYTEAFF; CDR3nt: TGCGCCAGCAGCCAAGATTGGGGGGGTTACACTGAAGCTTTCTTT
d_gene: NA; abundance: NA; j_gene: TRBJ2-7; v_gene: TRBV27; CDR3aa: CASSFAASLYEQYF; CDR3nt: TGTGCCAGCAGTTTTGCGGCCAGCCTCTACGAGCAGTACTTC
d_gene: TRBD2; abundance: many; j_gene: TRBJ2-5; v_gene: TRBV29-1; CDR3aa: CSVLGASGSGGETQYF; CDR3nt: TGCAGCGTCCTCGGGGCTAGCGGGAGTGGCGGGGAGACCCAGTACTTC
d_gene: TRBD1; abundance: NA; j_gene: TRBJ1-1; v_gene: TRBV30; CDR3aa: CAWSVPGQGLAEAFF; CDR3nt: TGTGCCTGGAGTGTACCTGGACAGGGTCTCGCTGAAGCTTTCTTT
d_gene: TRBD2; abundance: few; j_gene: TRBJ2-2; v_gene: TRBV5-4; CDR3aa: CASSPGLAGGNTGELFF; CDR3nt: TGTGCCAGCAGCCCGGGACTAGCGGGAGGTAACACCGGGGAGCTGTTTTTT
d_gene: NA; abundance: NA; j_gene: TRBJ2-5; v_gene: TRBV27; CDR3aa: CASSLSRQFQETQYF; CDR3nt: TGTGCCAGCAGTTTATCGCGACAGTTTCAAGAGACCCAGTACTTC
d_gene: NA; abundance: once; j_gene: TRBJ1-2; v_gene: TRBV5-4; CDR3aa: CASSYGQNHYGYTF; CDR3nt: TGTGCCAGCAGTTACGGACAGAACCACTATGGCTACACCTTC
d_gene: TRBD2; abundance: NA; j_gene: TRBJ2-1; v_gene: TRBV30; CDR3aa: CAWRELAGPYNEQFF; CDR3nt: TGTGCCTGGAGGGAATTAGCGGGACCATACAATGAGCAGTTCTTC
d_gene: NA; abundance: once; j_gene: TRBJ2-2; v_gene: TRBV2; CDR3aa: CASSGASSVYGELFF; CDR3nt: TGTGCCAGCAGTGGCGCCTCTAGCGTATACGGGGAGCTGTTTTTT
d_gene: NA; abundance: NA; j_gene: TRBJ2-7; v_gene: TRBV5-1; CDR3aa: CASSPEGRGPSEQYF; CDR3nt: TGCGCCAGCAGCCCCGAGGGGCGGGGCCCCTCCGAGCAGTACTTC
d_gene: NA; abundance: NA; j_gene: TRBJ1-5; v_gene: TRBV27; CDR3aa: CASSLAGNQPQHF; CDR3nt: TGTGCCAGCAGCTTGGCGGGGAATCAGCCCCAGCATTTT
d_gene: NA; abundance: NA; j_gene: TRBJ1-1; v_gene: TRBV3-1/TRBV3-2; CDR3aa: CASSPAAVTNTEAFF; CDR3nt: TGTGCCAGCAGCCCCGCGGCAGTGACCAACACTGAAGCTTTCTTT
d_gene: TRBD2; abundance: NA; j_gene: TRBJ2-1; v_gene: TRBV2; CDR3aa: CASRWGTSGRNNEQFF; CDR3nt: TGTGCCAGCAGATGGGGGACTAGCGGGAGGAACAATGAGCAGTTCTTC
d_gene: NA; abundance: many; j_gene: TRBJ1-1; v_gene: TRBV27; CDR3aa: CASSFGQKNTEAFF; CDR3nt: TGTGCCAGCAGTTTCGGACAAAAGAACACTGAAGCTTTCTTT
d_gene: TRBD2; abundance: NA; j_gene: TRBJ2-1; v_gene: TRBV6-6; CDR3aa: CASTSLAGANNEQFF; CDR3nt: TGTGCCAGCACCAGTCTAGCGGGAGCAAACAATGAGCAGTTCTTC
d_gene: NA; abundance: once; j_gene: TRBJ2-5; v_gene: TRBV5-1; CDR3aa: CASSLAGYQETQYF; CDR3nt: TGCGCCAGCAGCTTGGCGGGGTACCAAGAGACCCAGTACTTC
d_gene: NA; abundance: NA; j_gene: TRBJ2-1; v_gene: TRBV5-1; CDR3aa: CASSFSMERGLDEQFF; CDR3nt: TGCGCCAGCAGCTTTTCCATGGAGCGAGGCTTGGATGAGCAGTTCTTC
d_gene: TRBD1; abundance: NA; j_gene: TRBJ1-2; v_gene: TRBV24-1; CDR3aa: CATSDPTGTGAGGYTF; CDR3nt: TGTGCCACCAGTGACCCTACCGGGACAGGGGCCGGTGGCTACACCTTC
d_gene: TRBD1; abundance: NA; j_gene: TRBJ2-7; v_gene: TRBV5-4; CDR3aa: CASSPDRAPYEQYF; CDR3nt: TGTGCCAGCAGCCCGGACAGGGCGCCCTACGAGCAGTACTTC
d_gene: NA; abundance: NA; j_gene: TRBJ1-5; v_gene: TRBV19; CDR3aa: CATTPDQRSNQPQHF; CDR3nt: TGTGCCACAACCCCCGATCAGCGTAGCAATCAGCCCCAGCATTTT
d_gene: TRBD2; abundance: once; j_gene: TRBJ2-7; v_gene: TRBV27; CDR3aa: CASSPIGTTSITYEQYF; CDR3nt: TGTGCCAGCAGTCCAATTGGGACTACATCAATAACCTACGAGCAGTACTTC
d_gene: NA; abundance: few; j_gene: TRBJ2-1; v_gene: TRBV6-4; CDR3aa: CASSDQPTGSYNEQFF; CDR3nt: TGTGCCAGCAGTGACCAACCCACAGGGTCCTACAATGAGCAGTTCTTC
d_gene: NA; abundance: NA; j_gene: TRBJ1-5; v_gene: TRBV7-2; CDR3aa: CASSFGGWGGPQHF; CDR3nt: TGTGCCAGCAGCTTTGGCGGGTGGGGGGGGCCCCAGCATTTT
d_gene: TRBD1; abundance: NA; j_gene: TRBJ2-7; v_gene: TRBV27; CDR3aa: CASSLYRGPYEQYF; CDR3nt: TGTGCCAGCAGTTTATACAGGGGGCCCTACGAGCAGTACTTC
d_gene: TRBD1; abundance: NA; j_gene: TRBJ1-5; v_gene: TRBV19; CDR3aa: CASTSITGTGSNQPQHF; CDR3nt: TGTGCCAGTACCTCCATTACAGGGACAGGTAGCAATCAGCCCCAGCATTTT
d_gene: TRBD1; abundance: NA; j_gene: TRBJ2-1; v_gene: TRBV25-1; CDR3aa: CASSELEGQGAAEQFF; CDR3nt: TGTGCCAGCAGTGAATTGGAGGGACAGGGGGCGGCCGAGCAGTTCTTC
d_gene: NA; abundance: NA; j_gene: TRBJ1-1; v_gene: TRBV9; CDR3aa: CASSVDGGSDGAFF; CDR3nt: TGTGCCAGCAGCGTAGACGGCGGGTCTGATGGGGCTTTCTTT
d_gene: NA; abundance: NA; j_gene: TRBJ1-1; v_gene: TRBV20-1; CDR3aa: CSASSGVGTEAFF; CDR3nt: TGCAGTGCTAGTTCAGGGGTGGGGACTGAAGCTTTCTTT
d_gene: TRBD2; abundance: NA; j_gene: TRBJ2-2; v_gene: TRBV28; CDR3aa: CASSLDISLAGSGELFF; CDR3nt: TGTGCCAGCAGTTTAGATATATCACTAGCGGGATCCGGGGAGCTGTTTTTT
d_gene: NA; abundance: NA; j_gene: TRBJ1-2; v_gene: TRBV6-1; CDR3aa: CASSEGADTYGYTF; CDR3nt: TGTGCCAGCAGTGAAGGGGCAGACACATATGGCTACACCTTC
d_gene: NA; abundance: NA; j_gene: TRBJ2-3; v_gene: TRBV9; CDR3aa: CASSVGLELTDTQYF; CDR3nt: TGTGCCAGCAGCGTAGGGCTCGAACTAACAGATACGCAGTATTTT
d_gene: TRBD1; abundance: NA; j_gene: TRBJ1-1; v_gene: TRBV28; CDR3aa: CASSFSRQGATEAFF; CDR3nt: TGTGCCAGCAGTTTCTCCCGACAGGGGGCCACTGAAGCTTTCTTT
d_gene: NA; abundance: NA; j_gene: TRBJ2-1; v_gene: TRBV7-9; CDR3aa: CASSLEVLPGSYNEQFF; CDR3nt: TGTGCCAGCAGCTTAGAAGTACTCCCGGGGTCGTACAATGAGCAGTTCTTC
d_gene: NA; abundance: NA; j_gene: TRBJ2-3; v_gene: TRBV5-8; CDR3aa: CASSLARQGRGDTQYF; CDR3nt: TGTGCCAGCAGCTTGGCGAGGCAGGGGAGGGGAGATACGCAGTATTTT
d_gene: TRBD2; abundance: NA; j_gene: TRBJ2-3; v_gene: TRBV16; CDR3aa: CASSFAGLGTDTQYF; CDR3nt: TGTGCCAGCAGCTTCGCGGGACTAGGTACAGATACGCAGTATTTT